The 21 T cell receptor beta chains listed next were all sequenced from one sample in a study of T cell responses to AZD1222 COVID-19 vaccine. TCRdb's copy holds only in-frame clones and misses some; the assay was immunoSEQ multiplex PCR. The sample has some 160,000 clones, over 85% seen once. The sequencing used peripheral blood, collected on day 0 of AZD1222 vaccination. Source of these receptors: an adult in good health.

The chain employs TRBV3-1 (or the pseudogene TRBV3-2) and TRBJ2-2; 10 bases match TRBD1. V was clipped by 6 bases and J by 1 base; unmatched bases: 2. The CDR3 totals 15 residues. Germline V CDR1 and CDR2: LGHDT, YNNKEL (reference sequence). The CDR3 DNA reads TGTGCCAGCAGATGGGACAGGGGGAACACCGGGGAGCTGTTTTTT. Protein sequence: CASRWDRGNTGELFF.

The chain employs TRBV28 and TRBJ2-1; D possibly matches TRBD1 or TRBD2 (6 bases each). This CDR3 spans 15 amino acids. The V gene lost 3 bases and the J gene lost 2 bases, with 11 bases spanning the gap. Germline V gene lookup returns CDR1 MDHEN and CDR2 SYDVKM. The CDR3: CASSLGGGTYNEQFF. The CDR3 region has the DNA TGTGCCAGCAGTTTGGGGGGCGGGACCTACAATGAGCAGTTCTTC.

This rearrangement joins TRBV5-1 to TRBJ2-5; D gene unclear. Germline values: CDR1 SGHRS, CDR2 YFSETQ. Trimming left V 4 bases short and J 6 bases short, with 19 bases between. The CDR3 has 15 residues. CDR3 region: CASSPGLGDQKTQYF. The DNA of the CDR3 is TGCGCCAGCAGCCCGGGCCTCGGAGATCAGAAGACCCAGTACTTC.

The rearrangement links TRBV10-1 to TRBJ2-1; tentatively, D is TRBD1 (5 bases). The CDR3 runs to 13 residues. From germline, CDR1 is WNHNN and CDR2 SYGVQD (reference sequence). The germline V and J ends were trimmed by 6 bases and 5 bases, with 11 bases remaining between them. The CDR3 here is CASRKGWDNEQFF. The CDR3 region has the DNA TGCGCCAGCAGGAAGGGGTGGGACAATGAGCAGTTCTTC.

The chain combines TRBV30 with TRBJ1-6, with unresolved D. This CDR3 has 16 residues. V was trimmed by 2 bases and J by 0 bases, leaving 11 bases between them. Germline-derived CDR1 and CDR2 are GTSNPN and SVGIG (reference sequence). Here the CDR3 DNA reads TGTGCCTGGAGTACGCCCCGGAGCTCCTATAATTCACCCCTCCACTTT. Its protein product is CAWSTPRSSYNSPLHF. Together with reference TRBV30 and TRBJ1-6, the CDR3 gives the full variable domain: SQTIHQWPATLVQPVGSPLSLECTVEGTSNPNLYWYRQAAGRGLQLLFYSVGIGQISSEVPQNLSASRPQDRQFILSSKKLLLSDSGFYLCAWSTPRSSYNSPLHFGNGTRLTVT.

The rearrangement links TRBV19 to TRBJ1-1; 9 bases line up with TRBD1. The J segment lost 3 bases and the V segment lost 6 bases, leaving 8 bases of the junction unmatched. The CDR3 sequence is 15 residues long. Germline CDR1 and CDR2: LNHDA and SQIVND (reference sequence). The CDR3 bases are TGTGCCAGTAGCCCAGACAGGGGGGGGTACACTGAAGCTTTCTTT. Its translation is CASSPDRGGYTEAFF.

The V and J genes are TRBV19 and TRBJ2-5; D is ambiguous. Trimming took 4 bases from V and 2 from J, leaving 8 bases between them. Germline V gives CDR1 LNHDA, CDR2 SQIVND (reference sequence). The CDR3 runs 13 residues. The CDR3 DNA sequence: TGTGCCAGTAGTAAAGCCTTTCAAGAGACCCAGTACTTC. Its protein is CASSKAFQETQYF.

The chain combines TRBV6-5 with TRBJ1-2; D might be TRBD1 (6 bases). The CDR3 has 15 residues. Deletions cut 5 bases from V and 4 bases from J, with 17 bases between. Germline-derived CDR1 and CDR2 are MNHEY and SVGAGI. This CDR3 reads CASSPREGGPYGYTF. CDR3 DNA: TGTGCCAGCAGTCCCCGGGAGGGGGGACCCTATGGCTACACCTTC.

This rearrangement joins TRBV6-5 to TRBJ1-6; D ambiguous. The V gene's germline CDR1 is MNHEY and CDR2 SVGAGI. This CDR3 has 16 residues. V lost 2 bases and J 9 bases, leaving 17 bases between the germline ends. CDR3 amino acids: CASSYRAPATSSPLHF. CDR3 nucleotide sequence: TGTGCCAGCAGTTACCGCGCACCGGCAACCTCTTCACCCCTCCACTTT.

The genes are TRBV15 and TRBJ1-6; D is ambiguous. The CDR3 length is 16 residues. V shed 1 base and J shed 8 bases, with 15 bases lying between them. Germline-derived CDR1 and CDR2 are LNHNV and YYDKDF (reference sequence). CDR3 sequence (DNA): TGTGCCACCAGCAGAGGAGGCACGGGCCCTTATTCACCCCTCCACTTT. Amino acids: CATSRGGTGPYSPLHF.

The CDR3 protein is CASSFLAGENTGELFF. CDR3 sequence (DNA): TGTGCCAGCAGTTTTCTAGCGGGGGAAAACACCGGGGAGCTGTTTTTT. This sequence joins TRBV7-3 and TRBJ2-2; the match to TRBD2 covers 10 bases. The V gene's germline CDR1 is SGHTA and CDR2 FQGTGA. CDR3 size: 16 residues. After removal of 6 bases from V and 2 bases from J, the junction contained 6 bases not matched to a gene.

V is TRBV11-3 and J is TRBJ2-7; 7 bases map to TRBD2. The length of the CDR3 is 15 residues. Per germline, CDR1 SGHNT and CDR2 YENEEA. V gave up 5 bases and J gave up 3 bases; unmatched junction bases: 10. Here the CDR3 reads CASSGRAGVIYEQYF. CDR3 sequence (DNA): TGTGCCAGCAGCGGGAGGGCGGGGGTTATCTACGAGCAGTACTTC.

The chain links TRBV4-1 to TRBJ1-3; a possible D gene is TRBD1 (5 bases). The ends were cut back, 2 bases at V and 5 bases at J, with 13 bases in the middle. The CDR3 contains 15 residues. CDR1 is MGHRA and CDR2 is YSYEKL in the germline V gene. CDR3 nucleotides: TGCGCCAGCAGCCAAACGACAGCAACTCGAAACACCATATATTTT. Its translation is CASSQTTATRNTIYF.

The rearrangement joins TRBV9 to TRBJ1-1; no clear D gene. CDR1 SGDLS and CDR2 YYNGEE come from the germline V gene. V dropped 1 base and J dropped 2 bases, with 15 bases sitting between them. The CDR3 sequence is 16 residues long. CDR3 nucleotide sequence: TGTGCCAGCAGCGTACTATCAGTGCCAATAAACACTGAAGCTTTCTTT. It translates to CASSVLSVPINTEAFF.

V is TRBV11-1 and J is TRBJ1-3, with D unresolved. The V end lost 3 bases, the J end lost 0 bases, and 9 bases lay between the germline ends. Germline CDR1 reads SGHAT; CDR2 reads FQDESV (reference sequence). CDR3 length: 15 residues. CDR3 bases: TGTGCCAGCAGCTTCGTCAGCTTCTCTGGAAACACCATATATTTT. It translates to CASSFVSFSGNTIYF.

The chain links TRBV9 to TRBJ1-2, with a tentative D call TRBD1 (6 bases). Trimming removed 0 bases from V and 4 bases from J, with 13 bases in between. The CDR3 consists of 15 residues. Per the germline V gene, CDR1 is SGDLS and CDR2 is YYNGEE. CDR3 protein: CASSVDRAGGYGYTF. For the CDR3, the DNA is TGTGCCAGCAGCGTAGACAGGGCTGGTGGCTATGGCTACACCTTC.

J is TRBJ1-2 and V is TRBV6-4, with a tentative D call TRBD1 (5 bases). Germline V lookup: CDR1 MRHNA, CDR2 SNTAGT. Trimming took 3 bases from V and 6 from J, leaving 17 bases between them. The length of the CDR3 is 15 residues. The CDR3 here is CASSEGQGVRNGYTF. CDR3 DNA: TGTGCCAGCAGTGAAGGGCAGGGTGTGAGGAATGGCTACACCTTC.

As DNA, the CDR3 is TGTGCCAGCAGCTTAAGAGGGACCGACACCGGGGAGCTGTTTTTT. This gives the protein CASSLRGTDTGELFF. The chain uses TRBV7-9 and TRBJ2-2, with D tentatively TRBD1 or TRBD2 (5 bases each). V lost 2 bases and J 3 bases, leaving 10 bases between the germline ends. The CDR3 covers 15 residues. Germline CDR1 and CDR2: SEHNR and FQNEAQ (reference sequence).

The chain couples TRBV7-9 to TRBJ1-1, with a weak D call TRBD1 (5 bases). The germline gives CDR1 SEHNR, CDR2 FQNEAQ (reference sequence). The CDR3 extends over 16 amino acids. V shed 5 bases and J shed 1 base, with 17 bases lying between them. This CDR3 is CASSPQRGGPNTEAFF. The CDR3 nucleotides are TGTGCCAGCAGCCCCCAACGGGGGGGTCCGAACACTGAAGCTTTCTTT.

The V gene is TRBV10-1, the J gene TRBJ1-6; a possible D gene is TRBD1 (5 bases). The V and J ends lost 0 bases and 10 bases respectively, with 13 bases between them. Germline CDR1 reads WNHNN; CDR2 reads SYGVQD (reference sequence). The CDR3 is 15 amino acids. As DNA, the CDR3 is TGCGCCAGCAGTGAGTCTCAGGGTCTAGGATCACCCCTCCACTTT. As protein: CASSESQGLGSPLHF.

V gene TRBV3-1 (or the pseudogene TRBV3-2) combines with J gene TRBJ1-4, with unresolved D. Germline CDR1 LGHDT, CDR2 YNNKEL (reference sequence). Trimming stripped 0 bases from V and 7 bases from J, with 15 bases between. CDR3 length equals 16 residues. This chain's CDR3 is CASSQDWVVEGEKLFF. In DNA form, the CDR3 reads TGTGCCAGCAGCCAAGATTGGGTGGTAGAAGGTGAAAAACTGTTTTTT.